Shown below are 24 T cell receptor beta chains from a single sample sequenced in a study of blood T cell repertoires in COVID-19. Profiling relied on immunoSEQ multiplex PCR, and the TCRdb table lists in-frame clones only, not all of them. This table holds 100,000 to 150,000 clones, roughly 79% found once. The specimen sequenced was peripheral blood. The source is a human donor in a cohort sampled during active COVID-19.

The CDR3 is CASSSPQRAYNEQFF. CDR3 bases: TGTGCCAGCAGTTCCCCCCAGCGGGCCTACAATGAGCAGTTCTTC. The chain carries TRBV27 and TRBJ2-1; D perhaps matches TRBD2 (6 bases). Trimming left V 4 bases short and J 2 bases short, with 12 bases between. Germline CDR1 reads MNHEY; CDR2 reads SMNVEV (reference sequence). This CDR3 comprises 15 residues.

The chain couples TRBV4-3 to TRBJ2-6, with 9 bases fitting TRBD1. Germline loops: CDR1 LGHNA, CDR2 YSLEER. The CDR3 loop spans 18 amino acids. V lost 1 base to trimming and J lost 0 bases; unmatched junction nucleotides: 4. DNA for the CDR3: TGCGCCAGCAGCCAAGCGGGACAGGGATCCTCTGGGGCCAACGTCCTGACTTTC. It translates to CASSQAGQGSSGANVLTF.

This chain connects TRBV6-1 to TRBJ1-2, with a possible D match to TRBD1 (6 bases). CDR1 MNHNS and CDR2 SASEGT come from the germline V gene. Trimming took 3 bases from V and 4 from J, leaving 15 bases between them. CDR3 length: 15 residues. CDR3 sequence reads: CASSEGGGQVYGYTF. The CDR3 DNA follows: TGTGCCAGCAGTGAGGGCGGGGGGCAAGTCTATGGCTACACCTTC.

The chain combines TRBV5-6 with TRBJ1-3, with 7 bases that match TRBD1. V shed 4 bases, J shed 0 bases, and the junction held 4 bases outside the gene matches. Germline V gives CDR1 SGHDT, CDR2 YYEEEE. The length of the CDR3 is 15 residues. This chain's CDR3 is CASSPDRVSGNTIYF. For the CDR3, the DNA is TGTGCCAGCAGCCCAGACAGGGTCTCTGGAAACACCATATATTTT.

The chain carries TRBV11-2 and TRBJ2-7; D is perhaps TRBD1 (6 bases). The CDR3 has 13 amino acids. V was pared by 5 bases and J by 2 bases, with 10 bases between. Germline V gene lookup returns CDR1 SGHAT and CDR2 FQNNGV. CDR3 residues: CASSPDRTYEQYF. CDR3 in DNA: TGTGCCAGCAGCCCGGACAGAACCTACGAGCAGTACTTC.

The V and J genes are TRBV10-2 and TRBJ1-5; 8 nucleotides line up with TRBD1. Germline CDR1 and CDR2: WSHSY and SAAADI. The CDR3 spans 15 residues. Trimming at V came to 4 bases and at J to 2 bases, leaving 4 bases not matched to a gene. The CDR3 DNA follows: TGCGCCAGCAGTGCAGGGGGCGCAGGCAATCAGCCCCAGCATTTT. The encoded protein is CASSAGGAGNQPQHF.

In this sample, this clone turned up a few times. J is TRBJ2-1 and V is TRBV9; TRBD1 matches at 7 bases. J was trimmed by 7 bases and V by 2 bases; bases with no gene match: 15. This CDR3 comprises 17 residues. Germline V CDR1 and CDR2: SGDLS, YYNGEE. The CDR3: CASSVGTASGTQNEQFF. For the CDR3, the DNA is TGTGCCAGCAGCGTGGGGACAGCGTCCGGGACGCAGAATGAGCAGTTCTTC.

The chain links TRBV21-1 to TRBJ1-4; the table's D gene call, TRBD1, was not cross checked with the DNA. TRBV21-1 is given as a pseudogene. This CDR3 has 14 amino acids. CDR3 sequence: CASRTGTGGLKLFF. The CDR3 DNA is TGTGCCAGCAGAACCGGGACAGGGGGACTCAAACTGTTTTTT.

This clone was picked up many times. The chain is built from TRBV4-1 and TRBJ2-7; 14 bases agree with TRBD2. The CDR3 consists of 16 residues. The germline V gene has CDR1 MGHRA and CDR2 YSYEKL. Unmatched junction bases numbered 14, after V lost 10 bases and J lost 6 bases. The CDR3 is CANLPGLAGGMGEQYF. The CDR3 bases are TGCGCCAACCTCCCCGGACTAGCGGGAGGAATGGGCGAGCAGTACTTC.

The V gene is TRBV6-1, the J gene TRBJ1-6, with 7 nucleotides matching TRBD1. This CDR3 has 15 amino acids. From germline, CDR1 is MNHNS and CDR2 SASEGT. The J segment lost 12 bases and the V segment lost 3 bases, leaving 11 bases of the junction unmatched. DNA of the CDR3: TGTGCCAGCAGTGAGACCAGGGGGTCCAGTCAACCCCTCCACTTT. Its translation: CASSETRGSSQPLHF.

J is TRBJ2-1 and V is TRBV29-1; D is possibly TRBD2 (6 bases). The CDR3 runs 13 residues. Germline V gives CDR1 SQVTM, CDR2 ANQGSEA. Trimming cost V 4 bases and J 1 base, with 8 bases left between them. The CDR3 nucleotides are TGCAGCGTTGCGGGACTTTCCTACAATGAGCAGTTCTTC. Translated: CSVAGLSYNEQFF.

The chain joins TRBV28 to TRBJ1-1, with D hard to call. CDR1 is MDHEN, CDR2 SYDVKM, per germline. V was trimmed by 6 bases and J by 4 bases, leaving 12 bases between them. The CDR3 contains 13 residues. The CDR3 loop is CASSRPGGTEAFF. The CDR3 DNA follows: TGTGCCAGCAGCAGACCGGGAGGCACTGAAGCTTTCTTT.

This clone has more than one count but fewer than ten. This chain uses TRBV4-3 with TRBJ2-3; unclear D gene. This CDR3 region has 17 residues. The V and J ends lost 0 bases and 1 base respectively, with 14 bases between them. From germline, CDR1 is LGHNA and CDR2 YSLEER. CDR3 in DNA: TGCGCCAGCAGCCAAGATCTGGGTTCAACAGGCACAGATACGCAGTATTTT. Protein: CASSQDLGSTGTDTQYF.

The gene calls are TRBV6-4 and TRBJ2-7, with 10 bases that match TRBD1. The J segment lost 1 base and the V segment lost 7 bases, leaving 19 bases of the junction unmatched. Germline V lookup: CDR1 MRHNA, CDR2 SNTAGT. The CDR3 consists of 19 residues. This CDR3 reads CASTPGQGFHYQNSYEQYF. DNA of the CDR3: TGTGCCAGCACCCCGGGACAGGGGTTTCACTATCAAAATTCCTACGAGCAGTACTTC.

The rearrangement uses TRBV6-2 or TRBV6-3 and TRBJ2-3; D unresolved. This CDR3 spans 13 amino acids. Germline CDR1 MNHEY, CDR2 SVGEGT. Trimming took off 6 bases at V and 1 base at J, with 8 bases between the two ends. Written as DNA, the CDR3 is TGTGCCAGCAGCTTTTTCGGCACAGATACGCAGTATTTT. Protein: CASSFFGTDTQYF.

This clone was observed a single time. V usage is TRBV27 and J usage is TRBJ2-5; 8 bases are shared with TRBD1. Germline-derived CDR1 and CDR2 are MNHEY and SMNVEV (reference sequence). This CDR3 spans 16 amino acids. V lost 5 bases, J lost 5 bases, and 13 bases stayed unmatched. The CDR3 sequence: CASSPLIDRGSETQYF. CDR3 nucleotide sequence: TGTGCCAGCAGTCCTCTCATAGACAGGGGATCGGAGACCCAGTACTTC.

The gene calls are TRBV7-2 and TRBJ2-7, with 11 bases identical to TRBD1. From germline, CDR1 is SGHTA and CDR2 FQGNSA. CDR3 length: 16 residues. The V segment lost 1 base and the J segment 6 bases; nucleotides outside the gene matches: 8. The CDR3 is CASSLVGQGAPGEQYF. In nucleotides, the CDR3 is TGTGCCAGCAGCTTAGTCGGACAGGGGGCGCCGGGCGAGCAGTACTTC. Together with reference TRBV7-2 and TRBJ2-7, the CDR3 gives the full variable domain: GAGVSQSPSNKVTEKGKDVELRCDPISGHTALYWYRQSLGQGLEFLIYFQGNSAPDKSGLPSDRFSAERTGGSVSTLTIQRTQQEDSAVYLCASSLVGQGAPGEQYFGPGTRLTVT.

As for this clone: This sample also contains other DNA sequences that code for the same CDR3. The chain employs TRBV6-2 or TRBV6-3 and TRBJ1-2; 8 bases agree with TRBD1. CDR1 and CDR2 from the germline V gene are MNHEY and SVGEGT. The CDR3 extends over 15 amino acids. Trimming removed 4 bases from V and 2 bases from J; junction bases left unmatched: 6. In DNA, the CDR3 is TGTGCCAGCAGTTCACCCGGACAGGGCAACTATGGCTACACCTTC. This sequence encodes CASSSPGQGNYGYTF.

The gene calls are TRBV5-1 and TRBJ2-5, with 7 nucleotides matching TRBD1. This CDR3 comprises 14 residues. Unmatched junction bases numbered 4, after V lost 0 bases and J lost 5 bases. CDR1 is SGHRS, CDR2 YFSETQ, per germline. CDR3 protein: CASSLGQGFETQYF. The DNA for the CDR3 is TGCGCCAGCAGCTTGGGACAGGGTTTCGAGACCCAGTACTTC.

The chain is built from TRBV15 and TRBJ1-4; 8 bases align to TRBD1. With V trimmed by 4 bases and J by 8 bases, 9 bases remained unmatched. Per germline, CDR1 LNHNV and CDR2 YYDKDF (reference sequence). CDR3 length equals 15 residues. The CDR3 DNA sequence: TGTGCCACCAGCAAGGGGACAGGTCAAACCGAAAAACTGTTTTTT. Protein product: CATSKGTGQTEKLFF.

The rearrangement uses TRBV6-5 and TRBJ1-1, with TRBD1 matching 11 bases. The CDR3 sequence is 14 residues long. The V segment lost 7 bases and the J segment 4 bases; nucleotides outside the gene matches: 5. Germline loops: CDR1 MNHEY, CDR2 SVGAGI. This chain's CDR3 is CASKGTGGSTEAFF. CDR3 DNA: TGTGCCAGCAAGGGGACAGGGGGTAGCACTGAAGCTTTCTTT.

V and J are TRBV19 and TRBJ1-4, with D maybe TRBD1 (6 bases). This CDR3 spans 15 amino acids. The V gene lost 5 bases and the J gene lost 1 base, with 11 bases spanning the gap. Germline lookup yields CDR1 LNHDA and CDR2 SQIVND (reference sequence). The CDR3 here is CASSAQGRTNEKLFF. The DNA of the CDR3 is TGTGCCAGTAGTGCCCAGGGGAGAACTAATGAAAAACTGTTTTTT.

J is TRBJ2-5 and V is TRBV5-4; 11 bases agree with TRBD1. CDR3 size: 15 residues. The trim removed 2 bases at V and 2 bases at J, leaving 2 bases unmatched. Looked up from germline, CDR1 is SGHNT and CDR2 is YYREEE (reference sequence). CDR3 bases: TGTGCCAGCAGCTTCGGGGACAGGGGGCAAGAGACCCAGTACTTC. Translated, it gives CASSFGDRGQETQYF.

This clone was recorded a few times. The chain recombines TRBV29-1 with TRBJ1-1; a possible D gene is TRBD1 (5 bases). The V end was cut by 7 bases, the J end by 1 base, with 16 bases between. Germline V gene sequence: CDR1 SQVTM, CDR2 ANQGSEA. This CDR3 is 14 amino acids long. The CDR3 spells CSGRQPLSNTEAFF. CDR3 DNA sequence: TGCAGCGGGCGACAGCCACTATCGAACACTGAAGCTTTCTTT.